Each of the 29 T cell receptor beta chains below was sequenced from the same sample in a study of cytomegalovirus exposure and HLA in healthy donors. Researchers ran the PCR with 60 Vbeta and 13 Jbeta primers. Repertoires were generated with immunoSEQ multiplex PCR, while TCRdb's copy carries only in-frame clones and drops some. Found here are 150,000 or so clones, approximately 84% of them singletons; the top ten hold 1.4%. What was sequenced was PBMCs. The receptor set was obtained from a man in his thirties or forties in good health and CMV-seropositive.

This rearrangement joins TRBV5-1 to TRBJ2-7; 7 bases agree with TRBD1. Losses at the gene ends were 5 bases for V and 2 bases for J; bases not matched to a gene: 13. Germline CDR1 reads SGHRS; CDR2 reads YFSETQ. This CDR3 region has 16 residues. CDR3: CASSPNQSRGPYEQYF. DNA of the CDR3: TGCGCCAGCAGTCCAAATCAGTCGAGGGGGCCCTACGAGCAGTACTTC.

This chain connects TRBV14 to TRBJ1-1, with D tentatively TRBD1 (6 bases). The CDR3 loop spans 15 amino acids. CDR1 and CDR2 (germline): SGHDN, FVKESK. Trimming cost V 4 bases and J 8 bases, with 20 bases left between them. The CDR3 protein is CASSLLVSGGTEAFF. The CDR3 DNA sequence: TGTGCCAGCAGCCTTCTCGTATCGGGGGGCACCGAAGCTTTCTTT.

For this clone: The sample carries other DNA sequences with the same CDR3. This rearrangement joins TRBV7-2 to TRBJ2-7, with 7 bases aligning to TRBD2. V lost 3 bases and J lost 3; bases outside the gene matches: 5. From germline, CDR1 is SGHTA and CDR2 FQGNSA. The CDR3 covers 14 residues. CDR3 coding DNA: TGTGCCAGCAGCTTCGAGCGGGATTACTACGAGCAGTACTTC. It specifies CASSFERDYYEQYF.

The rearrangement links TRBV6-6 to TRBJ2-3; tentative D call: TRBD2 (6 bases). Deletions cut 10 bases from V and 0 bases from J, with 14 bases between. CDR3 length: 14 residues. Germline loops: CDR1 MNHNY, CDR2 SVGAGI (reference sequence). The CDR3 coding sequence is TGTGCCACCGGGGGTAGCCCTAGCACAGATACGCAGTATTTT. Protein: CATGGSPSTDTQYF.

This chain links TRBV28 with TRBJ1-5; 10 bases agree with TRBD1. CDR1 is MDHEN, CDR2 SYDVKM, per germline. V dropped 3 bases and J dropped 5; count of bases not matched to a gene: 10. The CDR3 has 17 amino acids. This chain's CDR3 is CASSLVLGQGTHQPQHF. CDR3 sequence (DNA): TGTGCCAGCAGTTTGGTCCTGGGACAGGGGACACATCAGCCCCAGCATTTT.

The rearrangement uses TRBV5-1 and TRBJ1-2; TRBD1 agrees at 11 bases. Germline V gives CDR1 SGHRS, CDR2 YFSETQ. The CDR3 extends over 15 amino acids. V lost 4 bases and J lost 4; bases outside the gene matches: 6. CDR3 region: CASSPGQGGIYGYTF. CDR3 sequence (DNA): TGCGCCAGCAGCCCGGGACAGGGGGGGATCTATGGCTACACCTTC.

This sequence joins TRBV11-2 and TRBJ1-1; the match to TRBD1 covers 8 bases. The CDR3 has 16 amino acids. With 5 bases clipped from V and 5 bases from J, the junction kept 13 bases outside the gene matches. The germline V gene has CDR1 SGHAT and CDR2 FQNNGV. The CDR3 sequence: CASSRTGPFAGTEAFF. CDR3 nucleotide sequence: TGTGCCAGCAGCCGGACAGGGCCTTTCGCGGGAACTGAAGCTTTCTTT.

The chain combines TRBV5-1 with TRBJ2-5; no clear D gene. The J call may be incorrect, as the DNA end agrees better with TRBJ2-7. The CDR3 sequence is 11 residues long. Germline loops: CDR1 SGHRS, CDR2 YFSETQ. The CDR3 DNA reads TGCGCCAGCAGCCCAAGCTACGAGCAGTACTTC. This codes for CASSPSYEQYF.

V usage is TRBV28 and J usage is TRBJ2-7, with 8 bases matching TRBD1. Unmatched junction bases numbered 6, after V lost 5 bases and J lost 0 bases. Germline CDR1 is MDHEN and CDR2 is SYDVKM. The CDR3 contains 15 residues. In DNA form, the CDR3 reads TGTGCCAGCAGTCCAGGGACAGGCGACTCCTACGAGCAGTACTTC. It is translated as CASSPGTGDSYEQYF.

The chain uses TRBV5-6 and TRBJ2-3, with 7 bases matching TRBD2. After removal of 4 bases from V and 2 bases from J, the junction contained 10 bases not matched to a gene. Germline V gene lookup returns CDR1 SGHDT and CDR2 YYEEEE. The CDR3 has 16 residues. The CDR3 protein is CASSPNLGDYTDTQYF. CDR3 in DNA: TGTGCCAGCAGCCCGAATTTGGGGGACTACACAGATACGCAGTATTTT.

The chain couples TRBV11-2 to TRBJ1-1; 7 bases agree with TRBD1. Germline V gene lookup returns CDR1 SGHAT and CDR2 FQNNGV. Trimming cost V 6 bases and J 8 bases; bases outside gene matches: 18. The CDR3 is 16 amino acids. The CDR3 DNA sequence: TGTGCCAGCAGTCCAGGTTCAGGGGGTAATCGATTGGAAGCTTTCTTT. It specifies CASSPGSGGNRLEAFF. The entire variable domain, with the rest obtained from reference TRBV11-2 and TRBJ1-1, is as follows: EAGVAQSPRYKIIEKRQSVAFWCNPISGHATLYWYQQILGQGPKLLIQFQNNGVVDDSQLPKDRFSAERLKGVDSTLKIQPAKLEDSAVYLCASSPGSGGNRLEAFFGQGTRLTVV.

This chain joins TRBV29-1 and TRBJ2-7, with TRBD1 as a possible D gene (5 bases). V was shortened by 7 bases and J by 3 bases, with 16 bases between the two germline ends. The CDR3 sequence is 13 residues long. CDR1 is SQVTM and CDR2 is ANQGSEA in the germline V gene. Here the CDR3 DNA reads TGCAGCGACGAAAGGGGAAATCGCTACGAGCAGTACTTC. This codes for CSDERGNRYEQYF.

The chain employs TRBV6-5 and TRBJ2-5, with TRBD2 identical over 8 bases. The CDR3 extends over 14 amino acids. The J segment lost 5 bases and the V segment lost 7 bases, leaving 9 bases of the junction unmatched. The germline CDR1 and CDR2 sequences are MNHEY and SVGAGI. The CDR3 reads CASTFQAGVETQYF. Here the CDR3 DNA reads TGTGCCAGCACCTTCCAAGCGGGAGTGGAGACCCAGTACTTC.

V and J are TRBV9 and TRBJ2-1; the D gene is possibly TRBD2 (5 bases). The CDR3 spans 14 residues. V was shortened by 4 bases and J by 4 bases, with 12 bases between the two germline ends. Looked up from germline, CDR1 is SGDLS and CDR2 is YYNGEE. CDR3 coding DNA: TGTGCCAGCAGCTCGACGGGGAGTTACAATGAGCAGTTCTTC. This codes for CASSSTGSYNEQFF. Filled out from reference TRBV9 and TRBJ2-1, the complete variable domain reads DSGVTQTPKHLITATGQRVTLRCSPRSGDLSVYWYQQSLDQGLQFLIQYYNGEERAKGNILERFSAQQFPDLHSELNLSSLELGDSALYFCASSSTGSYNEQFFGPGTRLTVL.

The chain uses TRBV7-2 and TRBJ2-3; D may be TRBD2 (6 bases). The CDR3 has 15 residues. V was clipped by 7 bases and J by 5 bases, with 19 bases between them. Germline V gene data show CDR1 as SGHTA and CDR2 as FQGNSA. The CDR3 is CASTYRGGLGDTQYF. In DNA, the CDR3 is TGTGCCAGCACCTACCGAGGAGGGCTGGGAGATACGCAGTATTTT.

CDR3 in amino acids: CASSTTSGGVYEQYF. The CDR3 region has the DNA TGTGCCAGCAGTACTACTAGCGGGGGTGTTTACGAGCAGTACTTC. The chain joins TRBV28 to TRBJ2-7; the match to TRBD2 covers 11 bases. The length of the CDR3 is 15 residues. Unmatched junction bases numbered 7, after V lost 5 bases and J lost 4 bases. Germline V gives CDR1 MDHEN, CDR2 SYDVKM.

In DNA, the CDR3 is TGTGCCAGCAGCGTAGCCGGGACAGGGGTTTCCGGGGAGCTGTTTTTT. Its protein product is CASSVAGTGVSGELFF. The gene calls are TRBV9 and TRBJ2-2, with TRBD1 identical over 10 bases. V trimming: 0 bases; J trimming: 6 bases; junction bases outside the gene matches: 5. The CDR3 covers 16 residues. Looked up from germline, CDR1 is SGDLS and CDR2 is YYNGEE.

The rearrangement links TRBV4-2 to TRBJ2-7; D might be TRBD2 (6 bases). Per the germline V gene, CDR1 is LGHNA and CDR2 is YNFKEQ. Trimming left V 11 bases short and J 6 bases short, with 14 bases between. There are 11 residues in the CDR3. The CDR3 reads CAAGTPAEQYF. CDR3 DNA sequence: TGTGCCGCCGGGACTCCGGCCGAGCAGTACTTC.

This chain connects TRBV19 to TRBJ1-1, with 7 positions matching TRBD1. This CDR3 has 14 amino acids. The V segment lost 10 bases and the J segment 0 bases; nucleotides outside the gene matches: 8. Per the germline V gene, CDR1 is LNHDA and CDR2 is SQIVND (reference sequence). CDR3 nucleotides: TGTGCCATCAAACAGGGGACAATGAACACTGAAGCTTTCTTT. As protein: CAIKQGTMNTEAFF.

The genes are TRBV7-9 and TRBJ2-7, with D possibly TRBD2 on 5 matching bases. The CDR3 extends over 11 amino acids. Trimming took off 5 bases at V and 3 bases at J, with 5 bases between the two ends. Germline loops: CDR1 SEHNR, CDR2 FQNEAQ (reference sequence). The CDR3 is CASSRDYEQYF. CDR3 DNA: TGTGCCAGCAGCCGGGACTACGAGCAGTACTTC.

The chain joins TRBV7-2 to TRBJ2-7; the match to TRBD2 covers 11 bases. CDR1 and CDR2 from the germline V gene are SGHTA and FQGNSA. The CDR3 loop spans 17 amino acids. After removal of 5 bases from V and 0 bases from J, the junction contained 9 bases not matched to a gene. This CDR3 is CASSATSSGGSSYEQYF. The CDR3 DNA reads TGTGCCAGCAGCGCAACTTCTAGCGGGGGGAGCTCCTACGAGCAGTACTTC.

V gene TRBV18 combines with J gene TRBJ1-3; a possible D gene is TRBD1 (6 bases). CDR3 length: 14 amino acids. Between the trimmed V and J ends, which lost 2 bases and 4 bases, there was a span of 9 bases. Germline CDR1 and CDR2: KGHSH and LQKENI. In DNA, the CDR3 is TGTGCCAGCTCACCATCAGGGGTCGGAAACACCATATATTTT. Translation: CASSPSGVGNTIYF.

The genes are TRBV5-4 and TRBJ2-2; 13 bases line up with TRBD2. V was clipped by 3 bases and J by 6 bases; unmatched bases: 2. Germline V gene lookup returns CDR1 SGHNT and CDR2 YYREEE (reference sequence). The CDR3 loop spans 15 amino acids. Here the CDR3 reads CASSWGTSGAGELFF. CDR3 coding DNA: TGTGCCAGCAGCTGGGGGACTAGCGGGGCCGGGGAGCTGTTTTTT.

The rearrangement joins TRBV11-2 to TRBJ1-4; 10 bases agree with TRBD1. There are 16 residues in the CDR3. J lost 5 bases, V lost 2 bases, and 5 bases had no gene match. Germline V gene data show CDR1 as SGHAT and CDR2 as FQNNGV. In DNA, the CDR3 is TGTGCCAGCAGCTTATCTCCGGGACAGGGGAATGAAAAACTGTTTTTT. Translation gives CASSLSPGQGNEKLFF.

The V call is TRBV6-1, the J call TRBJ1-2, with D possibly being TRBD1 (6 bases). CDR1 and CDR2 from the germline V gene are MNHNS and SASEGT. This CDR3 has 15 residues. The V and J ends lost 6 bases and 1 base respectively, with 15 bases between them. This CDR3 reads CASSAAQGFNYGYTF. Written as DNA, the CDR3 is TGTGCCAGCAGCGCGGCTCAGGGGTTTAACTATGGCTACACCTTC.

With regard to this clone: Other nucleotide sequences in the sample specify the same CDR3. This chain uses TRBV5-1 with TRBJ2-3; 14 bases line up with TRBD2. CDR3 length equals 16 residues. Germline assignment: CDR1 SGHRS and CDR2 YFSETQ. The V gene end was trimmed by 4 bases and the J gene end by 3 bases; junction bases not matched to a gene: 4. CDR3 loop: CASSPGLAGGTDTQYF. The CDR3 region has the DNA TGCGCCAGCAGCCCAGGACTAGCGGGGGGTACAGATACGCAGTATTTT.

The V call is TRBV4-1, the J call TRBJ2-1, with TRBD2 as a possible D gene (5 bases). Germline values: CDR1 MGHRA, CDR2 YSYEKL. The V end was cut by 1 base, the J end by 2 bases, with 12 bases between. The CDR3 runs to 16 residues. CDR3 region: CASSQAISATYNEQFF. The CDR3 DNA follows: TGCGCCAGCAGCCAAGCGATTAGCGCAACCTACAATGAGCAGTTCTTC.

The V gene is TRBV28, the J gene TRBJ2-3, with 12 bases fitting TRBD2. This CDR3 is 18 amino acids long. Trimming removed 6 bases from V and 4 bases from J; junction bases left unmatched: 14. CDR1 MDHEN and CDR2 SYDVKM come from the germline V gene. The CDR3 reads CASSLASGRVGDSDTQYF. CDR3 DNA: TGTGCCAGCAGCTTGGCTAGCGGGAGGGTGGGGGACTCAGATACGCAGTATTTT.

CDR3 sequence: CASTGTGLRGYTF. CDR3 DNA sequence: TGTGCCAGTACCGGGACAGGGTTGCGCGGCTACACCTTC. The V gene is TRBV28, the J gene TRBJ1-2; TRBD1 matches 9 bases. In germline, CDR1 is MDHEN, CDR2 SYDVKM. The CDR3 sequence is 13 residues long. J was trimmed by 8 bases and V by 9 bases; bases with no gene match: 10.